Described below is a single TCR beta chain sequence and its context. The antigen remains undetermined. This entry belongs to a study of vaccination effects on CD4 cells after COVID-19. Expansion of antigen-specific CD4+ T cells with viral peptide pools was carried out by the ViraFEST assay before sequencing. Upon completion of under eleven days in culture, CD4+ T cells were isolated. Neither prior SARS-CoV-2 infection nor positive nucleocapsid antibodies were present in the vaccine recipients. This table comes from immunoSEQ multiplex PCR, and its TCRdb copy is limited to in-frame clones, with some not included. The sample contains 65,000 to 90,000 clones, around 76% of which appear only once. V was trimmed by 4 bases and J by 6 bases, leaving 13 bases between them. In germline, CDR1 is SQVTM, CDR2 ANQGSEA. The CDR3 is 13 residues long.

V is TRBV29-1 and J is TRBJ2-1; tentatively, D is TRBD1 or TRBD2 (5 bases each). The sample was CD4+ T cells from PBMCs cultured with SARS-CoV-2 spike peptides, taken before COVID-19 vaccination. The TCR was taken from a human donor who received a COVID-19 vaccine. The CDR3: CSVVWGTRNEQFF. CDR3 sequence (DNA): TGCAGCGTTGTGTGGGGGACGCGCAATGAGCAGTTCTTC.